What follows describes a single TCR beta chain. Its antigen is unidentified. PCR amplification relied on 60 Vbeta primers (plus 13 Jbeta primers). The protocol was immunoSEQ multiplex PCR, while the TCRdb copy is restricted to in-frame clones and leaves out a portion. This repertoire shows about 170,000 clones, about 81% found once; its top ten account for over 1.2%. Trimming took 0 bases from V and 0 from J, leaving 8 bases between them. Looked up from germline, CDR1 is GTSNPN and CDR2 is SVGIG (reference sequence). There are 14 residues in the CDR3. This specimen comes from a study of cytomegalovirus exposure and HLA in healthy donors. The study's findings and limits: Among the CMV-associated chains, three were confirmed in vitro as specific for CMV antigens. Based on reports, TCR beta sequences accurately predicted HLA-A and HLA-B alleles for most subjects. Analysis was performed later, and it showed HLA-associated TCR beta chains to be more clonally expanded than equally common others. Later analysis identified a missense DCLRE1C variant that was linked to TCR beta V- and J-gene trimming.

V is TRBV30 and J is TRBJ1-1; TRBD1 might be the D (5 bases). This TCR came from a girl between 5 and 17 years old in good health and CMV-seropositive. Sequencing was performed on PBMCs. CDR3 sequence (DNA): TGTGCCTGGAGTGTAGACAGTATGAACACTGAAGCTTTCTTT. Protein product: CAWSVDSMNTEAFF.